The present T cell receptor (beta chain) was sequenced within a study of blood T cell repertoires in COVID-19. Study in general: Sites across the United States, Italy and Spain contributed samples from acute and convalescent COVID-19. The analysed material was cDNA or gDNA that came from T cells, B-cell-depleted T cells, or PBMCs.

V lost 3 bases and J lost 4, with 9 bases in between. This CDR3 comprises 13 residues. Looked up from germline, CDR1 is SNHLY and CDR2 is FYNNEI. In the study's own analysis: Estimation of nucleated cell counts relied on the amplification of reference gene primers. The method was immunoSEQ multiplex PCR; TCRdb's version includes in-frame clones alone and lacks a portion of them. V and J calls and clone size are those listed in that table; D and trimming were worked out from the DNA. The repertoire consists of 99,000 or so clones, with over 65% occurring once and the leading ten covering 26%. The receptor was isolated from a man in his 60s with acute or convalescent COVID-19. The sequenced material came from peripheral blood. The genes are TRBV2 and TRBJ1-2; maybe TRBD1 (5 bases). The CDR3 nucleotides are TGTGCCAGCAGTGAGGGGCAGGCCTATGGCTACACCTTC. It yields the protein CASSEGQAYGYTF.